A selection of T cell receptor beta chains follows, all from one sample in a study of PD-L1 blockade in urothelial cancer. Sequencing was performed with immunoSEQ multiplex PCR; in TCRdb, only in-frame clones are kept and a portion is missing. The sample lists 50,000 or so clones, roughly 80% occurring once. This specimen was PBMCs, taken around atezolizumab (anti-PD-L1) treatment. The origin of the receptors is a man between 65 and 85 years old with urothelial cancer. Both conserved end residues are part of each CDR3. D genes are given only for firm matches. The size of a clone is reported for some rows only, either as once, few or many, or as a class for expanded clones.

>TRBJ1-1|NA|NA|TRBV7-2
TGTGCCAGCAGCTTTCAGGGGAACACTGAAGCTTTCTTT
CASSFQGNTEAFF
>TRBJ2-3|NA|once|TRBV19
TGTGCCAGTAGTCTCGGGACTACAGATACGCAGTATTTT
CASSLGTTDTQYF
>TRBJ2-7|TRBD2|NA|TRBV10-3
TGTGCCATCAGTCTTAGCGGGGGGGTCAGCTCCTACGAGCAGTACTTC
CAISLSGGVSSYEQYF
>TRBJ2-1|NA|once|TRBV11-2
TGTGCCAGCAGCTTAGGTGGGGCCTCCTACAATGAGCAGTTCTTC
CASSLGGASYNEQFF
>TRBJ2-1|TRBD1|NA|TRBV27
TGTGCCAGCAGCTCGGACAGGCGAACCTACAATGAGCAGTTCTTC
CASSSDRRTYNEQFF
>TRBJ2-4|TRBD1|NA|TRBV4-1
TGCGCCAGCAGCCAGGGGGGACAGGGAGAAAAAGCCAAAAACATTCAGTACTTC
CASSQGGQGEKAKNIQYF
>TRBJ1-2|NA|NA|TRBV6-1
TGTGCCAGCAGTGAATTACAGGGTAACTATGGCTACACCTTC
CASSELQGNYGYTF
>TRBJ1-4|TRBD1|NA|TRBV6-5
TGTGCCAGCAGTTATAGACAGGGGACGAATGAAAAACTGTTTTTT
CASSYRQGTNEKLFF
>TRBJ2-5|TRBD1|NA|TRBV30
TGTGCCTGGGGGTTGCAGGGGACAGGGGCGGAGACCCAGTACTTC
CAWGLQGTGAETQYF
>TRBJ1-1|NA|NA|TRBV5-1
TGCGCCAGCAGCTTGGGACAGGTGACTATGAACACTGAAGCTTTCTTT
CASSLGQVTMNTEAFF
>TRBJ1-4|TRBD1|NA|TRBV9
TGTGCCAGCAGCCGTTCGGGACAGGGGAACGAAAAACTGTTTTTT
CASSRSGQGNEKLFF
>TRBJ2-7|TRBD2|NA|TRBV9
TGTGCCAGCAGCGAAGGATGGGGGGGCTACGAGCAGTACTTC
CASSEGWGGYEQYF
>TRBJ2-3|NA|once|TRBV5-6
TGTGCCAGCAGCTCTTCCAGCCTGGGAGGAGATACGCAGTATTTT
CASSSSSLGGDTQYF
>TRBJ1-5|NA|NA|TRBV27
TGTGCCAGCAGCAGGGTGAGCAATCAGCCCCAGCATTTT
CASSRVSNQPQHF
>TRBJ2-1|NA|NA|TRBV13
TGTGCCAGCAGCTTTAACAGTTACAATGAGCAGTTCTTC
CASSFNSYNEQFF
>TRBJ2-1|TRBD1|NA|TRBV19
TGTGCCAGTAGTCGCCGGACAGGGGGCATTGTTGGTGAGCAGTTCTTC
CASSRRTGGIVGEQFF
>TRBJ2-6|NA|NA|TRBV28
TGTGCCAGCGGGGCCCGAGGATCTGGGGCCAACGTCCTGACTTTC
CASGARGSGANVLTF
>TRBJ2-7|NA|few|TRBV28
TGTGCCAGCAGTTTAGCGGACTCCTACGAGCAGTACTTC
CASSLADSYEQYF
>TRBJ1-2|NA|NA|TRBV29-1
TGCAGCGTTGAAATGTACAGGACGGCAGATGGCTACACCTTC
CSVEMYRTADGYTF
>TRBJ2-2|NA|NA|TRBV27
TGTGCCAGCAGTTTAAAGGTTAGCGCCGGGGAGCTGTTTTTT
CASSLKVSAGELFF
>TRBJ1-2|NA|NA|TRBV6-5
TGTGCCAGCACCCTACTGGGGGGGGACGGTGGCTACACCTTC
CASTLLGGDGGYTF
>TRBJ2-7|TRBD1|few|TRBV27
TGTGCCAGCAGTCCTCGACAGGGGCGATTACCGTACTTC
CASSPRQGRLPYF
>TRBJ2-7|NA|once|TRBV4-1
TGCGCCAGCAGCCCAGCCGGGGGAGGCTACGAGCAGTACTTC
CASSPAGGGYEQYF
>TRBJ2-2|TRBD2|NA|TRBV30
TGTGCCTGGAGGACGACTAGCGGGCGGAACACCGGGGAGCTGTTTTTT
CAWRTTSGRNTGELFF
>TRBJ1-2|NA|NA|TRBV4-3
TGCGCCAGCAGCCGAGATCCTGGGGGGGGTAACTATGGCTACACCTTC
CASSRDPGGGNYGYTF
>TRBJ2-5|TRBD1|NA|TRBV7-2
TGTGCCAGCAGCTTAGCCAGGGGGACGCCCCTGGGGACCCAGTACTTC
CASSLARGTPLGTQYF
>TRBJ2-1|TRBD2|NA|TRBV5-4
TGTGCCAGCAGCGATGGAGGACTAGCGTTGTACAATGAGCAGTTCTTC
CASSDGGLALYNEQFF
>TRBJ1-4|NA|few|TRBV11-2
TGTGCCAGCAGCAGGGACTCTGGGGGTAATGAAAAACTGTTTTTT
CASSRDSGGNEKLFF
>TRBJ2-1|TRBD2|NA|TRBV5-1
TGCGCCAGCAGCTTGACGGCTAGCGGGGGGGCCGGGGAGCAGTTCTTC
CASSLTASGGAGEQFF
>TRBJ1-2|TRBD1|NA|TRBV7-2
TGTGCCAGCAGCTTCAGGACAGGGCAAGGGGGCTACACCTTC
CASSFRTGQGGYTF
>TRBJ1-2|TRBD1|NA|TRBV5-6
TGTGCCAGCAACAGGGGCCTCAACTATGGCTACACCTTC
CASNRGLNYGYTF
>TRBJ1-6|NA|NA|TRBV11-2
TGTGCCAGCAGCTTACGTCCAGGTAATTCACCCCTCCACTTT
CASSLRPGNSPLHF
>TRBJ2-5|TRBD1|NA|TRBV28
TGTGCCAGCAGTTCACCCGGACAGGGGCAAGAGACCCAGTACTTC
CASSSPGQGQETQYF
>TRBJ1-1|TRBD1|few|TRBV7-2
TGTGCCAGCAGCTCTCAGGGGGCGAAGACTGAAGCTTTCTTT
CASSSQGAKTEAFF
>TRBJ2-1|TRBD2|NA|TRBV5-1
TGCGCCAGCAGCTTGGAAGGTAGCGGGAGGGCGGATGAGCAGTTCTTC
CASSLEGSGRADEQFF
>TRBJ1-3|NA|NA|TRBV5-5
TGTGCCAGCAGCTTGTCGCGGGGCTCTGGAAACACCATATATTTT
CASSLSRGSGNTIYF
>TRBJ2-2|NA|NA|TRBV19
TGTGCCAGTAGTAGGGCTAACACCGGGGAGCTGTTTTTT
CASSRANTGELFF
>TRBJ1-5|NA|NA|TRBV4-3
TGCGCCAGCAGCCAAGAAACATCAGGACAGCCCCAGCATTTT
CASSQETSGQPQHF
>TRBJ2-1|TRBD2|many|TRBV27
TGTGCCAGCAGTTTGGGACTAGCGGGGTCTGAGCAGTTCTTC
CASSLGLAGSEQFF
>TRBJ2-1|TRBD2|once|TRBV15
TGTGCCAGCCCCCACCTCTCTAGCGGGGGGGACAATGAGCAGTTCTTC
CASPHLSSGGDNEQFF
>TRBJ1-3|TRBD1|once|TRBV4-3
TGCGCCAGCAGCCCCAGAAGCCAGGGGGCTGGAAACACCATATATTTT
CASSPRSQGAGNTIYF
>TRBJ2-7|NA|NA|TRBV11-3
TGTGCCAGCAGCCCCTCGGCTAGCGTCTCCTACGAGCAGTACTTC
CASSPSASVSYEQYF
>TRBJ1-2|NA|NA|TRBV30
TGTGCCTGGAGTGCCTCAACTGTCTATGGCTACACCTTC
CAWSASTVYGYTF
>TRBJ2-3|TRBD1|NA|TRBV10-3
TGTGCCATCAGCTCGGGACAGGGGGATACGCAGTATTTT
CAISSGQGDTQYF
>TRBJ2-3|TRBD2|NA|TRBV27
TGTGCCAGCAGTTTATGGGGTGCCGGGGGGGCCCCGACAGATACGCAGTATTTT
CASSLWGAGGAPTDTQYF
>TRBJ1-5|TRBD1|NA|TRBV6-1
TGTGCCAGCAGTGGCGGACAGGGGCGGGAGCCCCAGCATTTT
CASSGGQGREPQHF
>TRBJ2-6|NA|NA|TRBV11-3
TGTGCCAGCAGCTCAGGGTACCCCAGTTCTGGGGCCAACGTCCTGACTTTC
CASSSGYPSSGANVLTF
>TRBJ2-1|NA|once|TRBV11-2
TGTGCCAGCAGCTTAAGACGAGGTAATGAGCAGTTCTTC
CASSLRRGNEQFF
>TRBJ2-6|NA|NA|TRBV27
TGTGCCAGCAGTCCGAGCCTCAGGGGTAGGAGTTCTGGGGCCAACGTCCTGACTTTC
CASSPSLRGRSSGANVLTF
>TRBJ1-2|NA|NA|TRBV11-2
TGTGCCAGCAGCTTAGTGACAGACGGCTACACCTTC
CASSLVTDGYTF
>TRBJ2-3|NA|NA|TRBV5-1
TGCGCCAGCAGCTTGGCCCCCGGAGATACGCAGTATTTT
CASSLAPGDTQYF
>TRBJ1-4|NA|NA|TRBV19
TGTGCCAGTAGGGCAAGATCGACTAATGAAAAACTGTTTTTT
CASRARSTNEKLFF
>TRBJ2-1|NA|NA|TRBV4-1
TGCGCCAGCAGCCATAAGATATTAGGGGATGAGCAGTTCTTC
CASSHKILGDEQFF
>TRBJ1-4|NA|few|TRBV5-1
TGCGCCAGCAGCTCCCAACCACAGGGAACTAATGAAAAACTGTTTTTT
CASSSQPQGTNEKLFF
>TRBJ2-4|TRBD2|NA|TRBV5-8
TGTGCCAGCAGCTTGACTAGCGGGACCTCGGCCAAAAACATTCAGTACTTC
CASSLTSGTSAKNIQYF